Listed below are T cell receptor beta chains from one sample, sequenced in a study of beta chain features in type 1 diabetes. Assay: immunoSEQ multiplex PCR; the TCRdb copy retains only in-frame clones and omits some. Of 250,000 to 350,000 clones in the sample, about 14% were seen once. Sequencing used central memory CD4+ T cells from blood. All receptors derive from a man under 40 in good health. The CDR3 runs from the conserved cysteine through the conserved F or W. The D gene is left open where the match is weak. Clone size is given for some rows only: seen once, a few or many times, or a class if the clone is expanded.

V	D	size	J	DNA	CDR3
TRBV9	TRBD2	-	TRBJ2-2	TGTGCCAGCAGCGCCCCGGGGGGAACGAACACCGGGGAGCTGTTTTTT	CASSAPGGTNTGELFF
TRBV7-2	-	-	TRBJ2-6	TGTGCCAGCAGCTTAAGGGGGATGGGTGAGGCCAACGTCCTGACTTTC	CASSLRGMGEANVLTF
TRBV15	-	few	TRBJ2-6	TGTGCCACGATCAGAGGTGGCGGGGCCAACGTCCTGACTTTC	CATIRGGGANVLTF
TRBV7-8	-	-	TRBJ2-5	TGTGCCAGCCACGAACTTTCTTCTCAAGAGACCCAGTACTTC	CASHELSSQETQYF
TRBV7-9	-	many	TRBJ1-5	TGTGCCAGCAGCCTGTACCAGGATCAGCCCCAGCATTTT	CASSLYQDQPQHF
TRBV5-4	TRBD1	-	TRBJ2-5	TGTGCCAGCAGCTTTGTGACAGGGGATAGGACCCAGTACTTC	CASSFVTGDRTQYF
TRBV30	-	few	TRBJ2-5	TGTGCCGGGACCCGGAGGGTAGGGGAGACCCAGTACTTC	CAGTRRVGETQYF
TRBV9	-	few	TRBJ1-2	TGTGCCAGCAGCGTAGATCCGGAGCCCTATGGCTACACCTTC	CASSVDPEPYGYTF
TRBV7-2	TRBD1	few	TRBJ2-4	TGTGCCAGCAGCCCGACAGGGGACAAAAACATTCAGTACTTC	CASSPTGDKNIQYF
TRBV7-2	-	-	TRBJ1-1	TGTGCCAGCAGCCCACGACGGGCGAACACTGAAGCTTTCTTT	CASSPRRANTEAFF
TRBV27	TRBD1	once	TRBJ2-7	TGTGCCAGCAGTTTAAACCCGGGACAGGGGAGGTACGAGCAGTACTTC	CASSLNPGQGRYEQYF
TRBV7-2	-	few	TRBJ2-4	TGTGCCAGCAGCTTAGGAGTTACAAACATTCAGTACTTC	CASSLGVTNIQYF
TRBV7-8	-	-	TRBJ1-3	TGTGCCAGCAGCTTATTCAGGAGCTCTGGAAACACCATATATTTT	CASSLFRSSGNTIYF
TRBV5-1	TRBD2	few	TRBJ2-3	TGCGCCAGCAGCCGGGAGGGCCTTCGGACAGATACGCAGTATTTT	CASSREGLRTDTQYF
TRBV14	-	few	TRBJ2-7	TGTGCCAGCAGCCACCACCGCGAGCAGTACTTC	CASSHHREQYF
TRBV6-5	TRBD1	few	TRBJ1-5	TGTGCCAGCAGGACAGGGAGTCAGCCCCAGCATTTT	CASRTGSQPQHF
TRBV19	-	-	TRBJ1-5	TGTGCCAGTAGTACACAGGGTTACAATCAGCCCCAGCATTTT	CASSTQGYNQPQHF
TRBV5-4	-	few	TRBJ2-3	TGTGCCAGCAGCGCGACCACTGATACGCAGTATTTT	CASSATTDTQYF
TRBV5-4	-	-	TRBJ2-3	TGTGCCAGCAGCCCCCGACGGGGTAGCACAGATACGCAGTATTTT	CASSPRRGSTDTQYF
TRBV29-1	TRBD1	-	TRBJ1-1	TGCAGCGCTGGGGACAGCCTGAACACTGAAGCTTTCTTT	CSAGDSLNTEAFF
TRBV18	-	-	TRBJ2-7	TGTGCCAGCTCACCACCGTCAGGACAGCAGTACTTC	CASSPPSGQQYF
TRBV4-2	-	-	TRBJ1-1	TGTGCCAGCAGCCAAGTATCGGGCACTGAAGCTTTCTTT	CASSQVSGTEAFF
TRBV7-2	-	-	TRBJ2-3	TGTGCCAGCAGCGCGAGCACAGATACGCAGTATTTT	CASSASTDTQYF
TRBV6-5	-	-	TRBJ1-1	TGTGCCAGCACTCGGGGGACCAACACTGAAGCTTTCTTT	CASTRGTNTEAFF
TRBV5-6	-	few	TRBJ1-2	TGTGCCAGCAGCTTGGCCCGAGAAGGAGGCTACACCTTC	CASSLAREGGYTF
TRBV5-6	TRBD1	few	TRBJ2-5	TGTGCCAGCAGCTTGGTAACAGGGGGAGAGACCCAGTACTTC	CASSLVTGGETQYF
TRBV27	TRBD1	-	TRBJ2-3	TGTGCCAGCAGTTGGGACAGCCGAGGGTCGCAGTATTTT	CASSWDSRGSQYF
TRBV5-6	TRBD1	-	TRBJ2-5	TGTGCCAGCAGCTTGAAAGGGACAGGGTTTACGGAGACCCAGTACTTC	CASSLKGTGFTETQYF
TRBV11-2	-	few	TRBJ2-1	TGTGCCAGCAGCTTAAAACTAGTGTCCCCTTACAATGAGCAGTTCTTC	CASSLKLVSPYNEQFF
TRBV13	-	few	TRBJ2-3	TGTGCCAGCAGCTTAAGAGGGGCCACCACAGATACGCAGTATTTT	CASSLRGATTDTQYF
TRBV30	-	-	TRBJ2-3	TGTGCCTGGACCGAGGCGGCCTCTAGCACAGATACGCAGTATTTT	CAWTEAASSTDTQYF
TRBV7-8	-	few	TRBJ1-2	TGTGCCAGCAGCTTAGCCCAGGGTTCGACTAACTATGGCTACACCTTC	CASSLAQGSTNYGYTF
TRBV9	TRBD1	-	TRBJ2-2	TGTGCCAGCAGCCAAGGGACAGGGTCCGGGGAGCTGTTTTTT	CASSQGTGSGELFF
TRBV5-5	-	-	TRBJ1-1	TGTGCCAGCAGCTTGGTCGGAGTGAGCACTGAAGCTTTCTTT	CASSLVGVSTEAFF
TRBV30	TRBD2	-	TRBJ2-3	TGTGCCTGGATTGGGCGGCTAGCGGGAGGAAACACAGATACGCAGTATTTT	CAWIGRLAGGNTDTQYF
TRBV7-6	TRBD2	few	TRBJ2-2	TGTGCCAGCAGCTTAGCGTTAGCGGGGGGCTCGAACACCGGGGAGCTGTTTTTT	CASSLALAGGSNTGELFF
TRBV7-8	-	-	TRBJ2-3	TGTGCCAGCAGCGCATACAGCACAGATACGCAGTATTTT	CASSAYSTDTQYF
TRBV2	TRBD1	-	TRBJ1-2	TGTGCCAGCACTCCGGGGACAGGGGGACACTATGGCTACACCTTC	CASTPGTGGHYGYTF
TRBV5-4	TRBD1	-	TRBJ1-3	TGTGCCAGCAGCTTGGCGGGACAGCCTGGAAACACCATATATTTT	CASSLAGQPGNTIYF
TRBV27	-	few	TRBJ2-5	TGTGCCAGCAAGAGGCAGGACCAAGAGACCCAGTACTTC	CASKRQDQETQYF
TRBV29-1	-	-	TRBJ2-3	TGCAGCGTTCGCGGCAGGGCTAGCACAGATACGCAGTATTTT	CSVRGRASTDTQYF
TRBV11-2	TRBD1	few	TRBJ1-1	TGTGCCAGCAGCCTCTACCGACGGACAGGAGAAGCTTTCTTT	CASSLYRRTGEAFF
TRBV4-1	TRBD2	-	TRBJ2-7	TGCGCCAGCAGCCCTACCCCGGGGGGGCGTTCCTACGAGCAGTACTTC	CASSPTPGGRSYEQYF
TRBV11-1	-	few	TRBJ2-5	TGTGCCAGCAGTCCCCGGCTAGCCGGAGGGACCCAGTACTTC	CASSPRLAGGTQYF
TRBV5-4	-	few	TRBJ2-3	TGTGCCAGCAGCTTGACCGGCACAGATACGCAGTATTTT	CASSLTGTDTQYF
TRBV19	TRBD1	-	TRBJ1-2	TGTGCCATTGGGGGGACAGGGGCTATTAACTATGGCTACACCTTC	CAIGGTGAINYGYTF
TRBV5-4	TRBD1	few	TRBJ2-7	TGTGCCAGCAGCTTGGGGGTGGGACAGGGTCCAACCTACGAGCAGTACTTC	CASSLGVGQGPTYEQYF
TRBV12-2	-	-	TRBJ1-3	TGTGCACGTGTGAGGGCAGGCCTATCTGGAAACACCATATATTTT	CARVRAGLSGNTIYF
TRBV9	TRBD1	-	TRBJ2-2	TGTGCCAGCAGCGCTAGGAGACAGGGATCCGGGGAGCTGTTTTTT	CASSARRQGSGELFF
TRBV19	TRBD2	-	TRBJ2-3	TGTGCCAGCAGACGGGGGGGCCATACAGATACGCAGTATTTT	CASRRGGHTDTQYF
TRBV5-6	-	many	TRBJ1-5	TGTGCCAGCAGCTATGGGGACAATCAGCCCCAGCATTTT	CASSYGDNQPQHF
TRBV29-1	-	-	TRBJ2-1	TGCAGCGCAGCGGCGGGATGGGGCAATGAGCAGTTCTTC	CSAAAGWGNEQFF
TRBV7-2	TRBD2	-	TRBJ2-3	TGTGCCAGCAGCTCGGAGACTAGCGAGTACACAGATACGCAGTATTTT	CASSSETSEYTDTQYF
TRBV27	TRBD2	-	TRBJ2-3	TGTGCCAGCAAACTAGCGGGGAGTCCAACAGATACGCAGTATTTT	CASKLAGSPTDTQYF
TRBV14	-	-	TRBJ1-3	TGTGCCAGCAGCCCCCGGGACGGACCCCTTCTAAGCACCATATATTTT	CASSPRDGPLLSTIYF
TRBV28	-	few	TRBJ1-1	TGTGCCAGCAGCTCCAGCATGAACACTGAAGCTTTCTTT	CASSSSMNTEAFF
TRBV19	-	few	TRBJ1-1	TGTGCCAGTAGTACCCGTTACACTGAAGCTTTCTTT	CASSTRYTEAFF
TRBV11-2	TRBD2	few	TRBJ2-7	TGTGCCAGCAGCGGTCTAGCGGGGTCCCCTCCTTACGAGCAGTACTTC	CASSGLAGSPPYEQYF